This T cell receptor (beta chain) was sequenced for a study of blood T cell repertoires in COVID-19 (dated by TCRdb to the early 2020s). About the full investigation: Collaborator samples came from the United States, Italy and Spain and covered acute and convalescent phases of COVID-19. The prospective study material was composed of cDNA or gDNA derived from T cells, B-cell-depleted T cells, or PBMCs. The dataset comprised deeply sampled blood TCRbeta repertoires from subjects exposed to, actively infected with, or recovered from COVID-19. A freely available public database, intended as a resource for researchers studying the immune response to SARS-CoV-2, is where the repertoires were released. The samples were drawn from the first 160 participants of the ongoing ImmuneRACE study and from over a thousand subjects provided by 6 global collaborators. A de-identified subject ID, COVID-19 status, age in years and sex were almost always included in the sample metadata. Where available, HLA class I and class II types were obtained from metadata supplied by the sample provider rather than from assay-based typing.

What the work shows at the level of the full study, not this receptor alone: How much clinical and demographic metadata was included differed by source and by participant, and the metadata was provided uncurated.

The collaborating institutions used their own protocols to collect whole blood in K2EDTA tubes. For TCRbeta analysis, collaborators shipped samples in one of three forms: frozen whole blood, isolated PBMCs, or DNA extracted from either of those sample types. TCRbeta CDR3 regions were amplified from genomic DNA by means of the immunoSEQ Assay, a bias-controlled multiplex PCR. In the authors' own workflow: The number of nucleated cells in each sample was estimated from the amplification of reference gene primers within the assay. Sequence reads were collapsed and filtered to measure the absolute abundance of every unique TCRbeta CDR3 rearrangement. For each sample, productive Simpson clonality was calculated as the square root of Simpson's diversity index across productive rearrangements. Entries here come from immuneACCESS through TCRdb and include only in-frame sequences with V and J called. Some clones fail to appear in such tables; in the studies checked, an unresolved V gene covers under half of the shortfall, and the cause of the remainder is unknown. Clone size and V and J calls were adopted from that table, with D and trimming inferred from the DNA. Across this sample there are roughly 68,000 clones, with 89% seen only once. The ten biggest clones cover about 4.9% of the sample.

This clone was seen a single time. There is no known antigen for this receptor. Base qualities are not at hand, and no much larger clone is one base apart. Measured from the cysteine to the phenylalanine, the CDR3 is 14 residues long. Of all the DNA, just the CDR3 is kept, 42 bases in frame from base 1. Relative to germline, V is 3 bases shorter and J is 3 bases shorter, with 8 bases between their ends. Taken from the germline V gene, the CDR1 and CDR2 loops are KGHDR and SFDVKD. The clonotype comes from a woman aged 45-60 years with active COVID-19. Specimen: peripheral blood. Recombination linked TRBV24-1 to TRBJ2-1, with the D gene uncertain. The CDR3 reads CATSDPRSYNEQFF. The bases read TGTGCCACCAGTGATCCGAGGAGCTACAATGAGCAGTTCTTC.